Following are 9 T cell receptor beta chains from one sample sequenced in a study of T cells in tuberculosis. The method was immunoSEQ multiplex PCR; TCRdb's version includes in-frame clones alone and lacks a portion of them. The table has about 49,000 clones, over 90% seen once. Time point given: new active TB diagnosis, blood taken before or within 7 days of starting treatment. The source was PBMCs, collected at tuberculosis diagnosis. Receptors were obtained from an adult with tuberculosis.

The chain links TRBV6-5 to TRBJ2-5, with a tentative D call TRBD2 (5 bases). V dropped 8 bases and J dropped 4 bases, with 5 bases sitting between them. Germline CDR1 is MNHEY and CDR2 is SVGAGI. There are 10 residues in the CDR3. CDR3 sequence reads: CASGGETQYF. CDR3 DNA: TGTGCCAGCGGAGGAGAGACCCAGTACTTC.

The chain combines TRBV10-3 with TRBJ1-2; D is ambiguous. This CDR3 spans 13 amino acids. Germline V gene sequence: CDR1 ENHRY, CDR2 SYGVKD. The V end lost 2 bases, the J end lost 4 bases, and 8 bases lay between the germline ends. The CDR3 loop reads CAISETAGYGYTF. DNA of the CDR3: TGTGCCATCAGTGAGACAGCGGGCTATGGCTACACCTTC.

The rearrangement links TRBV10-3 to TRBJ1-1, with 12 nucleotides matching TRBD1. The CDR3 extends over 15 amino acids. From germline, CDR1 is ENHRY and CDR2 SYGVKD. The trim removed 10 bases at V and 4 bases at J, leaving 10 bases unmatched. The CDR3: CATNKGGQGATEAFF. In nucleotides, the CDR3 is TGTGCCACTAACAAAGGGGGACAGGGGGCCACTGAAGCTTTCTTT.

The chain employs TRBV7-2 and TRBJ2-2; no clear D. There are 15 residues in the CDR3. Germline V CDR1 and CDR2: SGHTA, FQGNSA. Trimming removed 2 bases at V and 1 base at J, with 8 bases between. CDR3 in amino acids: CASSLFFWNTGELFF. In DNA, the CDR3 is TGTGCCAGCAGCTTATTTTTCTGGAACACCGGGGAGCTGTTTTTT.

The chain combines TRBV7-8 with TRBJ2-1; 7 nucleotides agree with TRBD2. The germline gives CDR1 SGHVS, CDR2 FQNEAQ. The CDR3 covers 17 residues. Trimming took 5 bases from V and 5 from J; bases not matched to a gene: 15. The CDR3 region is CASSDRDYRNLNNEQFF. The CDR3 coding sequence is TGTGCCAGCAGCGACCGGGACTACAGAAATCTAAACAATGAGCAGTTCTTC. The variable domain in full, completed from reference TRBV7-8 and TRBJ2-1, reads GAGVSQSPRYKVAKRGQDVALRCDPISGHVSLFWYQQALGQGPEFLTYFQNEAQLDKSGLPSDRFFAERPEGSVSTLKIQRTQQEDSAVYLCASSDRDYRNLNNEQFFGPGTRLTVL.

The chain uses TRBV15 and TRBJ2-7; no clear D. V was trimmed by 7 bases and J by 5 bases, leaving 12 bases between them. The CDR3 is made up of 12 amino acids. Germline loops: CDR1 LNHNV, CDR2 YYDKDF (reference sequence). CDR3 coding DNA: TGTGCCACCACCAAGAGTGGGCACGAGCAGTACTTC. Its protein is CATTKSGHEQYF.

The table lists this clone with a count of one. The CDR3 DNA follows: TGCAGCGTTGAAGATCGCACAGCCACAGATACGCAGTATTTT. This encodes CSVEDRTATDTQYF. The rearrangement links TRBV29-1 to TRBJ2-3; D is undetermined. Between the trimmed V and J ends, which lost 0 bases and 2 bases, there was a span of 9 bases. Looked up from germline, CDR1 is SQVTM and CDR2 is ANQGSEA. The CDR3 length is 14 residues.

The rearrangement joins TRBV7-2 to TRBJ1-5; the match to TRBD1 covers 7 bases. V lost 3 bases to trimming and J lost 1 base; unmatched junction nucleotides: 0. The CDR3 is 14 residues long. The germline V gene encodes CDR1 SGHTA and CDR2 FQGNSA. CDR3 loop: CASSLGQSNQPQHF. DNA of the CDR3: TGTGCCAGCAGCTTGGGACAGAGCAATCAGCCCCAGCATTTT.

Remarks on this clone: One end of the junction fails to match germline, which may point to a read error. This chain uses TRBV2 with TRBJ1-5, with 8 bases identical to TRBD1. The length of the CDR3 is 17 residues. From germline, CDR1 is SNHLY and CDR2 FYNNEI. The CDR3 nucleotides are TGTGCCAGCAGAGAAGAAACAGGGGGTATGGGCAATCAGCCCCAGCATTTT. Its translation is CASREETGGMGNQPQHF.